The clone carrying this T cell receptor beta chain showed up just once. The sample comes from a study of chemoradiotherapy in HPV16-positive cancers. The CDR3 runs 15 residues. Germline CDR1 and CDR2: SGHRS and YFSETQ. With 0 bases removed from V and 5 bases from J, the gap between germline ends came to 11 bases. Using immunoSEQ multiplex PCR, the repertoire was profiled, and TCRdb retains in-frame clones only, with some absent. This table has roughly 19,000 clones, about 90% appearing once. The clonotype was recovered from a human donor with HPV-associated anogenital cancer. The rearrangement uses TRBV5-1 and TRBJ2-2; D may be TRBD1 or TRBD2 (6 bases each). The material was blood, obtained from a patient who underwent chemoradiotherapy. CDR3 DNA: TGCGCCAGCAGCTTGGAGGGGGGCACTACCGGGGAGCTGTTTTTT. This codes for CASSLEGGTTGELFF.